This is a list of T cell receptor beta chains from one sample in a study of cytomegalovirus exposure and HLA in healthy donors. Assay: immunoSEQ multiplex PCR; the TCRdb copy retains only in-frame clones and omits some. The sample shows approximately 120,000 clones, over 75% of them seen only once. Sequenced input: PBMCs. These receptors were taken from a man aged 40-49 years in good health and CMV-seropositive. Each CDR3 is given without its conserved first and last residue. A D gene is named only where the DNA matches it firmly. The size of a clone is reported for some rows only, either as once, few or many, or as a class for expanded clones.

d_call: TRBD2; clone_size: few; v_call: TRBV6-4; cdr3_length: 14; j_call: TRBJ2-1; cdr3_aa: ASSDDGGGPHNEQF
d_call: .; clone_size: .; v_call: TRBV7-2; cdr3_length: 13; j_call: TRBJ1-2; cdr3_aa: ASSSGQRANYGYT
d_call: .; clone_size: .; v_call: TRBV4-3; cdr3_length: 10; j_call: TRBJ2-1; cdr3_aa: ASSPEGNEQF
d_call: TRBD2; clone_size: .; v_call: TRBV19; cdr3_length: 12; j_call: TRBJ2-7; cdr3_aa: ASRERGGSYEQY
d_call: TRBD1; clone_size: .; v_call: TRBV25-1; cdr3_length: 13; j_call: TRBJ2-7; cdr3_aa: ASSGTGTGKGEQY
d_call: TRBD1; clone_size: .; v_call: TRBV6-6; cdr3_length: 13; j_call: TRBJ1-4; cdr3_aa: ASRGDSTTNEKLF
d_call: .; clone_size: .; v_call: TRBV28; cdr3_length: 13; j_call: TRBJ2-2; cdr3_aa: ASSPGTGRTGELF
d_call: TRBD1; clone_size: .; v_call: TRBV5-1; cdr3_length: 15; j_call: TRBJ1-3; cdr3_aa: ASSLLETGRSGNTIY
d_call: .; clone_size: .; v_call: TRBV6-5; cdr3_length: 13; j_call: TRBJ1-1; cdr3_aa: ASSYRSGMNTEAF
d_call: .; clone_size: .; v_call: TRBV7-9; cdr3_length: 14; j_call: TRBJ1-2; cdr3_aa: ASSELNGGPNYGYT
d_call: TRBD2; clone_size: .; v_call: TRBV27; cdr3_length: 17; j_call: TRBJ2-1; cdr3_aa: ASSLRLAGGPVGYNEQF
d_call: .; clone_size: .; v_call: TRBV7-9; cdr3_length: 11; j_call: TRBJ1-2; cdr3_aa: SSERGGEDGYT
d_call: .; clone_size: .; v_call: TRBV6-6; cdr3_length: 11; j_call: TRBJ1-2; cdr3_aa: ASNLEDSYGYT
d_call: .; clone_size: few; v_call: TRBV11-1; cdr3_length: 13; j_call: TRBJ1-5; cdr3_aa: ASSLTGAPDQPQH
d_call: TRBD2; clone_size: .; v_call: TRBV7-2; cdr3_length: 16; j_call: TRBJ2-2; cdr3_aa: ASSFPQRGTQNTGELF
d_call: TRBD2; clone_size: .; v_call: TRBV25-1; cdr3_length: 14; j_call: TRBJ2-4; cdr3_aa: ASSLSGLEAKNIQY
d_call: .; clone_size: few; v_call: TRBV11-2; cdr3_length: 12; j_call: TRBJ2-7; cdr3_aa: ASSLGFSSYEQY
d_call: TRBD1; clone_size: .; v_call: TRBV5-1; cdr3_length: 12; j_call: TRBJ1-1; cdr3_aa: ASSPGQSNTEAF
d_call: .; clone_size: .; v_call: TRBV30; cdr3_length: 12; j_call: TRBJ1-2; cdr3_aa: AWSVQKVYYGYT
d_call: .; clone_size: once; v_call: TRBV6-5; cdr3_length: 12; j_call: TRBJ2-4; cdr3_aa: ASRRGVAKNIQY
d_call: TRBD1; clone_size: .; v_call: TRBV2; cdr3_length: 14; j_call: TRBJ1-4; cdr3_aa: ASSPGTGDRVEKLF
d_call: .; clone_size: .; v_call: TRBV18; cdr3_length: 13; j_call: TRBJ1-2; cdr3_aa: ASSPPGGTGYGYT
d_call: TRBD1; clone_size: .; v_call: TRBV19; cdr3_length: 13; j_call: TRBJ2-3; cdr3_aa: ASSHRQGVTDTQY
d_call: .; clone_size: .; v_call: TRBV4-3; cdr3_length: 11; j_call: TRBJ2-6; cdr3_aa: ASGRAGANGLT
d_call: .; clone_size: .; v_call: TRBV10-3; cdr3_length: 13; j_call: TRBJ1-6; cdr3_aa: AISDMSSYNSPLH
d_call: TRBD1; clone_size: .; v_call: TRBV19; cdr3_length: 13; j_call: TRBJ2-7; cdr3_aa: ASSSGTGLTYEQY
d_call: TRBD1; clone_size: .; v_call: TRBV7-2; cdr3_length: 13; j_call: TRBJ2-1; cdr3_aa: ASSPRTGVNNEQF
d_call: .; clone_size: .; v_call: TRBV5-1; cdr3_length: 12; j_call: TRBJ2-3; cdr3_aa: ASSLGVSTDTQY